These T cell receptor beta chains were read from a single sample in a study of radiotherapy plus CTLA-4 blockade in lung cancer. Sequencing used immunoSEQ multiplex PCR; TCRdb keeps in-frame clones, though not all of them. This table has tens of thousands of clones, less than 80% appearing once. Sequencing was performed on peripheral blood, taken from a patient treated with radiotherapy plus ipilimumab. The receptors shown here come from a human donor with non-small cell lung cancer who had stable disease on radiotherapy plus ipilimumab. Both conserved end residues are part of each CDR3. Each record gives: clone size, D gene, J gene, V gene, CDR3 DNA, CDR3 protein. The D gene is left open where the match is weak. A row's size may be missing; if present it is once, few, many or a size class.

. TRBD1 TRBJ1-2 TRBV7-9 TGTGCCAGCAGCTTAGCAGGGGGCGCGGGCTACACCTTC CASSLAGGAGYTF
few . TRBJ2-3 TRBV5-1 TGCGCCAGCAGCTTGAATGGCAGAAGTAGCACAGATACGCAGTATTTT CASSLNGRSSTDTQYF
. TRBD1 TRBJ2-5 TRBV5-1 TGCGCCAGCAGCCGGGGACAGGGAGGGCAAGAGACCCAGTACTTC CASSRGQGGQETQYF
. . TRBJ1-1 TRBV7-2 TGTGCCAGCAGCTCCCGAGCCTGGTTAGCTTTCTTT CASSSRAWLAFF
. TRBD1 TRBJ2-5 TRBV6-5 TGTGCCAGCAGTTTCGGACAGGGCCGGACCCAGTACTTC CASSFGQGRTQYF
. . TRBJ2-7 TRBV9 TGTGCCAGCAGCGGAGGTGGGGGACACACGTTCTACGAGCAGTACTTC CASSGGGGHTFYEQYF
. . TRBJ1-3 TRBV6-6 TGTGCCAGCACCACAGGGACTGGAAACACCATATATTTT CASTTGTGNTIYF
. . TRBJ1-5 TRBV7-8 TGTGCCAGCAGCTTAGCCCGTGCGGGGGGCAATCAGCCCCAGCATTTT CASSLARAGGNQPQHF
few . TRBJ1-1 TRBV5-1 TGCGCCAGCAGCTTGACAAATACGAACACTGAAGCTTTCTTT CASSLTNTNTEAFF
. . TRBJ1-2 TRBV6-6 TGTGCCAGCACCGATGGAGGGGCCAACTATGGCTACACCTTC CASTDGGANYGYTF
. . TRBJ1-6 TRBV19 TGTGCCAGTAGTATAGATTCGGTCAACTCGGTTCCCCTCCACTTT CASSIDSVNSVPLHF
. . TRBJ2-7 TRBV4-3 TGCGCCAGCAGCCAAGGGTCAGAGGGAGAGCAGTACTTC CASSQGSEGEQYF
. TRBD1 TRBJ1-2 TRBV27 TGTGCCAGCAGAGCCGCAGGGGGGCTAACCTATGGCTACACCTTC CASRAAGGLTYGYTF
once TRBD1 TRBJ2-6 TRBV5-4 TGTGCCAGCGGCGGACAGGGTGTTGCTGGGGCCAACGTCCTGACTTTC CASGGQGVAGANVLTF
once . TRBJ1-5 TRBV4-1 TGCGCCAGCAGCCAAGATCCAGGGAGGGTCGGTCAGCCCCAGCATTTT CASSQDPGRVGQPQHF
. TRBD1 TRBJ1-5 TRBV27 TGTGCCAGCAACCCGACAGGGCCCAATCAGCCCCAGCATTTT CASNPTGPNQPQHF
. . TRBJ1-1 TRBV4-1 TGCGCCAGCAGCCTTCAGACAGGCGAGGGTTGGACTGAAGCTTTCTTT CASSLQTGEGWTEAFF
. . TRBJ2-2 TRBV18 TGTGCCAGCTCACCCCTGACAGGCCTCGCGAACACCGGGGAGCTGTTTTTT CASSPLTGLANTGELFF
. TRBD2 TRBJ2-3 TRBV6-1 TGTGCCAGCAGGGGACTAGCGGGGGGCACAGATACGCAGTATTTT CASRGLAGGTDTQYF
. TRBD1 TRBJ1-1 TRBV6-5 TGTGCCAGTCAGGGGGAGAACACTGAAGCTTTCTTT CASQGENTEAFF
. . TRBJ1-3 TRBV28 TGTGCCAGCAGTTCACAGGGTTTCGGCGACGGAAACACCATATATTTT CASSSQGFGDGNTIYF
. . TRBJ1-6 TRBV6-1 TGTGCCAGCAGTGCCAGGAGCCTTAATTCACCCCTCCACTTT CASSARSLNSPLHF
. . TRBJ1-1 TRBV27 TGTGCCAGCAGTTTAAGGGGAATGGACACTGAAGCTTTCTTT CASSLRGMDTEAFF
. . TRBJ1-5 TRBV9 TGTGCCAGCAGCGTATCCTTATATCAGCCCCAGCATTTT CASSVSLYQPQHF
. . TRBJ1-3 TRBV6-6 TGTGCCAGCAGTTACAGTTGGACCCGAAACACCATATATTTT CASSYSWTRNTIYF
few . TRBJ2-7 TRBV11-3 TGTGCCAGCAGCTTAGTCCCAGACTACGAGCAGTACTTC CASSLVPDYEQYF
. . TRBJ1-5 TRBV7-8 TGTGCCAGCAGCTTAGGGGGGGGGCAGCCCCAGCATTTT CASSLGGGQPQHF
few . TRBJ1-2 TRBV7-9 TGTGCCAGCAGCCCTTCCGGGGGGTTCTATGGCTACACCTTC CASSPSGGFYGYTF
. . TRBJ1-2 TRBV28 TGTGCCAGCAGTTTATCCAGGGGTGGGGGCTATGGCTACACCTTC CASSLSRGGGYGYTF
few . TRBJ2-3 TRBV7-9 TGTGCCAGCAGCGCTCGCAAGAGGGCCAACACAGATACGCAGTATTTT CASSARKRANTDTQYF
. . TRBJ1-6 TRBV6-1 TGTGCCACCCTAAGAGACACTTATAATTCACCCCTCCACTTT CATLRDTYNSPLHF
. . TRBJ2-7 TRBV4-1 TGCGCCAGCAGCCAGCAAACAGGGCGCGAGCAGTACTTC CASSQQTGREQYF
. . TRBJ1-6 TRBV6-5 TGTGCCAGCAGTTACTTGGGGGGGGCAAGGAATTCACCCCTCCACTTT CASSYLGGARNSPLHF
. . TRBJ2-5 TRBV15 TGTGCCACCAGCAGAGATAGGGCCCAAGAGACCCAGTACTTC CATSRDRAQETQYF
. TRBD2 TRBJ2-5 TRBV28 TGTGCCAGCAGTTCACTAGCGGGGGGGCCTGGGGAGACCCAGTACTTC CASSSLAGGPGETQYF
. TRBD1 TRBJ1-2 TRBV7-2 TGTGCCAGCAGCCAACAGGGGGCAGGTTCTTATCCCCTAGATGGCTACACCTTC CASSQQGAGSYPLDGYTF
. . TRBJ1-1 TRBV7-9 TGTGCCAGCAGCTTAAGGGCTGATGAAGCTTTCTTT CASSLRADEAFF
. . TRBJ1-5 TRBV2 TGTGCCAGCAGTGAAAGGTCGGGAAGCAATCAGCCCCAGCATTTT CASSERSGSNQPQHF
. TRBD1 TRBJ1-2 TRBV6-5 TGTGCCAGCAGTCCCGAGCCAGGGGGCCTCTATGGCTACACCTTC CASSPEPGGLYGYTF
. . TRBJ2-7 TRBV20-1 TGCAGTGCTAGGGCTATTGGCGAGCAGTACTTC CSARAIGEQYF
. TRBD1 TRBJ2-4 TRBV28 TGTGCCAGCAGTCCGGGACAGGGTGATAGGGCCCAGTACTTC CASSPGQGDRAQYF
. . TRBJ1-5 TRBV6-1 TGTGCCAGCAGAGGGTCATTTGGCCCTCAGCCCCAGCATTTT CASRGSFGPQPQHF
. . TRBJ1-3 TRBV11-2 TGTGCCAGCAGCTCAATACGAACAGGGCGCTCTGGAAACACCATATATTTT CASSSIRTGRSGNTIYF
. . TRBJ1-2 TRBV2 TGTGCCAGCAGTGAAGCGCGTGTGGGCGGCTATGGCTACACCTTC CASSEARVGGYGYTF
once . TRBJ1-4 TRBV4-1 TGCGCCAGCAGCCAAGAGCGAGGGGCCGGAGGAACTAATGAAAAACTGTTTTTT CASSQERGAGGTNEKLFF
. . TRBJ1-2 TRBV11-2 TGTGCCAGCAGCTTAAAGGGGGGCCTTGTTGGCTACACCTTC CASSLKGGLVGYTF
. . TRBJ2-1 TRBV9 TGTGCCAGCAGCGTAGGGGGACGAGCCGCAATGTACAATGAGCAGTTCTTC CASSVGGRAAMYNEQFF
. TRBD2 TRBJ2-2 TRBV10-1 TGCGCCAGCAGTGAATTAGCGGGGGGTGCCGGGGAGCTGTTTTTT CASSELAGGAGELFF
. . TRBJ2-5 TRBV29-1 TGCAGCGTTACCGGACTTCAACCCCAGGAGACCCAGTACTTC CSVTGLQPQETQYF
few . TRBJ1-2 TRBV30 TGTGCCTGGAGTCGGGACGCTAACTATGGCTACACCTTC CAWSRDANYGYTF